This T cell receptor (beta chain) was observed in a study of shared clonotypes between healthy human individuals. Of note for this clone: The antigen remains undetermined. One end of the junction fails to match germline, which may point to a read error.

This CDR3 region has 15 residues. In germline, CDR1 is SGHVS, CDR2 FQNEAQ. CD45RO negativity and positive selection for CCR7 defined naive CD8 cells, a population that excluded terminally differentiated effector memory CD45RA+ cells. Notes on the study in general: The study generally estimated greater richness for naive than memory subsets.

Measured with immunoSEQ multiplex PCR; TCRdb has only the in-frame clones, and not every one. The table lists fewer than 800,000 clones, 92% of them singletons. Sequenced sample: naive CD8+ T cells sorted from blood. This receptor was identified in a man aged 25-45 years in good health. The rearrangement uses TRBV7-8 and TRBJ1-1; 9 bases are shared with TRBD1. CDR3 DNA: TGTGCCAGCAGTTTAGGGACAGGGATAGACACTGAAGCTTTCTTT. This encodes CASSLGTGIDTEAFF.